The T cell receptor (beta chain) under discussion was sequenced for a study of OX40 agonist ivuxolimab in advanced cancers. Assay: immunoSEQ multiplex PCR; the TCRdb copy retains only in-frame clones and omits some. The sample gives under 70,000 clones, around 83% of which show up once; around 2% is in the top ten. The junction had 5 bases not matched to a gene; V was cut back by 4 bases and J by 4 bases. This CDR3 region has 14 residues. In germline, CDR1 is MDHEN, CDR2 SYDVKM. The receptor comes from an adult with an advanced solid tumor such as melanoma, head and neck, liver or kidney cancer. The sequences come from CD4+ or CD8+ T cells sorted from blood, collected in a trial of the OX40 agonist ivuxolimab. The chain is built from TRBV28 and TRBJ1-2; 8 bases fit TRBD1. CDR3 sequence reads: CASSWTGRSYGYTF. For the CDR3, the DNA is TGTGCCAGCAGTTGGACAGGGAGGAGCTATGGCTACACCTTC.